The 30 T cell receptor beta chains reported below all come from one sample, sequenced in a study of blood T cells in healthy people across ages. Then a second PCR, running about 6 to 12 cycles, was carried out with a sample-barcoded 5' primer and a J-beta primer mix. From the 5' RACE reads, TCRdb called clonotypes with MiXCR, one entry per CDR3 protein. The table records about a million distinct CDR3 sequences, roughly 47% of them present only once. The sample comprised blood. These receptors originate from an older woman in good health.

The chain recombines TRBV20-1 with TRBJ1-5; D gene unclear. Germline-derived CDR1 and CDR2 are DFQATT and SNEGSKA (reference sequence). This CDR3 contains 13 residues. V shed 4 bases and J shed 2 bases, with 9 bases lying between them. As DNA, the CDR3 is TGCAGTGCTACACGTGAAGGCAATCAGCCCCAGCATTTT. Protein: CSATREGNQPQHF.

This clonotype was observed a handful of times. V and J are TRBV3-1 and TRBJ2-3; no reliable D call. V was clipped by 4 bases and J by 2 bases, with 16 bases between them. CDR1 is LGHDT and CDR2 is YNNKEL in the germline V gene (reference sequence). The CDR3 covers 16 residues. CDR3 DNA sequence: TGTGCCAGCAGCCGGGCCGGTCGTGGCTACACAGATACGCAGTATTTT. Amino acids: CASSRAGRGYTDTQYF.

This chain uses TRBV12-3 or TRBV12-4 with TRBJ1-1; 7 bases fit TRBD1. Trimming cost V 6 bases and J 11 bases; bases outside gene matches: 18. This CDR3 is 15 amino acids long. The CDR3 nucleotides are TGTGCCAGCAGACGAGCCGACAGGGACGGCGGGAACGCTTTCTTT. It codes for CASRRADRDGGNAFF.

The V and J genes are TRBV6-6 and TRBJ1-5; D unclear. The CDR3 is 13 residues long. In germline, CDR1 is MNHNY, CDR2 SVGAGI (reference sequence). Trimming stripped 7 bases from V and 1 base from J, with 8 bases between. The CDR3 is CASNRQSNQPQHF. For the CDR3, the DNA is TGTGCCAGCAATCGACAAAGCAATCAGCCCCAGCATTTT.

This clonotype has only a few counts. The chain's CDR3 is CASSSQPGANYEQYF. The CDR3, as DNA: TGTGCCAGCAGCTCTCAACCCGGGGCTAACTACGAGCAGTACTTC. The rearrangement joins TRBV7-2 to TRBJ2-7, with D tentatively TRBD1 or TRBD2 (5 bases each). From germline, CDR1 is SGHTA and CDR2 FQGNSA. The CDR3 consists of 15 residues. The ends were cut back, 4 bases at V and 3 bases at J, with 16 bases in the middle.

The chain has TRBV19 and TRBJ2-7, with 12 bases matching TRBD2. The germline CDR1 and CDR2 sequences are LNHDA and SQIVND (reference sequence). The CDR3 is 12 residues long. J was trimmed by 8 bases and V by 9 bases; bases with no gene match: 5. This CDR3 is CASRLAGEKQYF. CDR3 DNA sequence: TGTGCCAGCCGACTAGCGGGAGAAAAGCAGTACTTC.

Many counts were recorded for this clonotype. The V call is TRBV7-2, the J call TRBJ2-3; D not resolved. The germline CDR1 and CDR2 sequences are SGHTA and FQGNSA. The CDR3 is 12 amino acids. The V and J ends lost 4 bases and 0 bases respectively, with 2 bases between them. CDR3 region: CASSWSTDTQYF. As DNA, the CDR3 is TGTGCCAGCAGCTGGAGCACAGATACGCAGTATTTT.

This sequence joins TRBV3-1 and TRBJ2-7, with 10 bases fitting TRBD2. Germline V gene sequence: CDR1 LGHDT, CDR2 YNNKEL (reference sequence). The junction had 11 bases not matched to a gene; V was cut back by 3 bases and J by 0 bases. This CDR3 region has 18 residues. For the CDR3, the DNA is TGTGCCAGCAGCCATTCGGGACGAGCGGGAGGGACCTCCTACGAGCAGTACTTC. This gives the protein CASSHSGRAGGTSYEQYF.

The chain is built from TRBV6-1 and TRBJ2-7; a possible D gene is TRBD2 (6 bases). The CDR3 is made up of 15 amino acids. Germline V gene data show CDR1 as MNHNS and CDR2 as SASEGT. Trimming stripped 4 bases from V and 2 bases from J, with 15 bases between. The CDR3 region has the DNA TGTGCCAGCAGTGCTATGGCAGCGGGCCCCTACGAGCAGTACTTC. Translation gives CASSAMAAGPYEQYF.

The genes are TRBV25-1 and TRBJ1-5; D perhaps matches TRBD1 (6 bases). This CDR3 has 14 residues. CDR1 and CDR2 from the germline V gene are MGHDK and SYGVNS. Trimming took off 3 bases at V and 6 bases at J, with 12 bases between the two ends. The CDR3 loop is CASSENRASQPQHF. CDR3 nucleotide sequence: TGTGCCAGCAGTGAGAACAGGGCTAGTCAGCCCCAGCATTTT.

This chain links TRBV12-5 with TRBJ2-1; the match to TRBD2 covers 8 bases. This CDR3 region has 16 residues. CDR1 and CDR2 from the germline V gene are LGHNT and FRNRAP. The V gene end was trimmed by 0 bases and the J gene end by 9 bases; junction bases not matched to a gene: 10. The CDR3 DNA sequence: TGTGCTAGTGGTTTGGTGAGGGCGGGAGGCGCCCCTGAGCAGTTCTTC. Protein: CASGLVRAGGAPEQFF.

The chain recombines TRBV10-3 with TRBJ2-5, with TRBD1 identical over 10 bases. Per germline, CDR1 ENHRY and CDR2 SYGVKD. This CDR3 spans 14 amino acids. The J segment lost 5 bases and the V segment lost 8 bases, leaving 8 bases of the junction unmatched. The CDR3 loop is CAIRSDRGHETQYF. The DNA for the CDR3 is TGTGCCATCCGGTCTGACAGGGGGCATGAGACCCAGTACTTC.

A few counts support this clonotype. The chain employs TRBV28 and TRBJ2-2; possible D gene TRBD1, 6 bases. Germline CDR1 reads MDHEN; CDR2 reads SYDVKM. This CDR3 is 16 amino acids long. Trimming pared 5 bases from V and 4 bases from J, leaving 17 bases between. CDR3 nucleotides: TGTGCCAGCAGTCGCACAGGGTTTTGGGCCACCGGGGAGCTGTTTTTT. Translated, it gives CASSRTGFWATGELFF.

This clonotype was seen at least ten times. The chain recombines TRBV10-3 with TRBJ2-5, with 7 positions matching TRBD1. The V gene end was trimmed by 5 bases and the J gene end by 5 bases; junction bases not matched to a gene: 8. Per germline, CDR1 ENHRY and CDR2 SYGVKD. The CDR3 has 14 residues. As DNA, the CDR3 is TGTGCCATCAGTAAAGGAACAGGGGCGGAGACCCAGTACTTC. Encoded protein: CAISKGTGAETQYF.

Turning to this clonotype: Being one base from a much bigger clone, this may be a read error. This chain connects TRBV14 to TRBJ2-4; tentative D call: TRBD1 (5 bases). The assigned J gene may be wrong: the sequence end matches TRBJ2-7 better. CDR1 is SGHDN and CDR2 is FVKESK in the germline V gene. The CDR3 spans 17 residues. The CDR3 region is CASSQDLSPGYPHEQYF. CDR3 coding DNA: TGTGCCAGCAGCCAAGATCTAAGTCCAGGGTACCCACACGAGCAGTACTTC.

This clonotype was picked up a small number of times. The rearrangement joins TRBV6-5 to TRBJ2-7; no clear D gene. CDR1 is MNHEY, CDR2 SVGAGI, per germline. CDR3 length: 13 residues. V dropped 6 bases and J dropped 2 bases, with 11 bases sitting between them. CDR3 sequence reads: CASRADVTYEQYF. Written as DNA, the CDR3 is TGTGCCAGCAGGGCGGATGTGACCTACGAGCAGTACTTC.

The chain carries TRBV5-5 and TRBJ2-7; possibly TRBD2 for D (7 bases). Germline V lookup: CDR1 SGHKS, CDR2 YYEKEE (reference sequence). The CDR3 is 14 amino acids. Deletions cut 4 bases from V and 2 bases from J, with 13 bases between. This CDR3 is CASSARGGAYEQYF. CDR3 sequence (DNA): TGTGCCAGCAGCGCCCGAGGGGGGGCCTACGAGCAGTACTTC.

The rearrangement joins TRBV5-4 to TRBJ1-2; no clear D gene. Germline V lookup: CDR1 SGHNT, CDR2 YYREEE (reference sequence). The CDR3 has 13 residues. The V and J ends lost 4 bases and 4 bases respectively, with 11 bases between them. The CDR3 DNA follows: TGTGCCAGCAGCCGGGATCCGACCTATGGCTACACCTTC. This gives the protein CASSRDPTYGYTF.

The rearrangement uses TRBV2 and TRBJ2-7; D ambiguous. The V end lost 7 bases, the J end lost 7 bases, and 23 bases lay between the germline ends. Germline CDR1 is SNHLY and CDR2 is FYNNEI. CDR3 length: 15 amino acids. CDR3 DNA: TGTGCCAGCAAACCGTCGCTAGTCCCATCTGGGGAGCAGTACTTC. Encoded protein: CASKPSLVPSGEQYF.

This sequence joins TRBV14 and TRBJ2-7, with a weak D call TRBD1 (5 bases). V lost 1 base to trimming and J lost 10 bases, with 17 bases between them. Germline values: CDR1 SGHDN, CDR2 FVKESK. CDR3 size: 14 residues. The CDR3 spells CASSQASLAGPQYF. In DNA form, the CDR3 reads TGTGCCAGCAGCCAAGCTTCCTTGGCAGGGCCCCAGTACTTC.

The CDR3 DNA reads as TGCAGCAGCGGACAGGGCCCACAAGAGACCCAGTACTTC. Translation gives CSSGQGPQETQYF. The gene calls are TRBV29-1 and TRBJ2-5; 8 bases match TRBD1. CDR3 length: 13 amino acids. Germline V gene sequence: CDR1 SQVTM, CDR2 ANQGSEA. After removal of 8 bases from V and 2 bases from J, the junction contained 7 bases not matched to a gene.

The chain links TRBV7-9 to TRBJ2-1; D gene unclear. Germline CDR1 SEHNR, CDR2 FQNEAQ (reference sequence). The V gene lost 1 base and the J gene lost 15 bases, with 16 bases spanning the gap. The CDR3 runs 13 residues. CDR3 sequence (DNA): TGTGCCAGCAGCTTAGTTAACGATCCGATCCGGTTCTTC. As protein: CASSLVNDPIRFF.

V usage is TRBV12-3 or TRBV12-4 and J usage is TRBJ2-1; D remains ambiguous. V lost 5 bases and J 8 bases, leaving 13 bases between the germline ends. The CDR3 runs to 13 residues. CDR3 coding DNA: TGTGCCAGCAGTCAAAGTGGCCTCGATGAGCAGTTCTTC. Translated, it gives CASSQSGLDEQFF.

The rearrangement joins TRBV13 to TRBJ2-1; unclear D gene. The J call may be faulty, since TRBJ2-7 better matches the DNA end. From germline, CDR1 is PRHDT and CDR2 FYEKMQ (reference sequence). This CDR3 has 15 amino acids. CDR3 sequence (DNA): TGTGCCAGCAGCTTAGGGGTCTCTAGTTCCTACGAGCAGTACTTC. Translated, it gives CASSLGVSSSYEQYF.

The chain carries TRBV11-2 and TRBJ2-3; TRBD2 matches 8 bases. Germline V gene lookup returns CDR1 SGHAT and CDR2 FQNNGV. V gave up 4 bases and J gave up 1 base; unmatched junction bases: 4. The CDR3 runs to 15 residues. CDR3 sequence reads: CASSSTSVRTDTQYF. CDR3 nucleotides: TGTGCCAGCAGCTCGACTAGCGTGCGCACAGATACGCAGTATTTT.

This clonotype occurred a few times. This chain uses TRBV29-1 with TRBJ2-5, with TRBD1 identical over 9 bases. In germline, CDR1 is SQVTM, CDR2 ANQGSEA. The V and J ends lost 3 bases and 4 bases, in that order; junction bases with no gene match: 3. CDR3 size: 13 residues. Here the CDR3 reads CSVEGQGGETQYF. For the CDR3, the DNA is TGCAGCGTTGAGGGACAGGGTGGAGAGACCCAGTACTTC.

This chain links TRBV9 with TRBJ2-5; D ambiguous. V gave up 0 bases and J gave up 3 bases, with 9 bases separating them. CDR3 length equals 14 residues. Germline lookup yields CDR1 SGDLS and CDR2 YYNGEE. The CDR3 region is CASSVGPAEETQYF. CDR3 nucleotide sequence: TGTGCCAGCAGCGTAGGTCCTGCGGAAGAGACCCAGTACTTC.

The chain joins TRBV28 to TRBJ2-5, with 8 nucleotides matching TRBD1. V was pared by 3 bases and J by 4 bases, with 7 bases of the junction left unmatched. This CDR3 region has 15 residues. Germline CDR1 is MDHEN and CDR2 is SYDVKM. CDR3 in DNA: TGTGCCAGCAGTTTCAGTCGGGACAGGATAGAGACCCAGTACTTC. This gives the protein CASSFSRDRIETQYF.

This clonotype was observed a few times. J is TRBJ2-7 and V is TRBV20-1, with 8 positions matching TRBD1. Germline V gene lookup returns CDR1 DFQATT and CDR2 SNEGSKA (reference sequence). V trimming: 4 bases; J trimming: 2 bases; junction bases outside the gene matches: 10. This CDR3 region has 15 residues. The CDR3 loop reads CSATTPGQEAYEQYF. In DNA form, the CDR3 reads TGCAGTGCTACAACCCCGGGACAGGAGGCCTACGAGCAGTACTTC.

On this clonotype itself: This sequence may be a read error, since a much larger clone differs from it by one base. The J gene is TRBJ2-7, the V gene TRBV29-1, with D perhaps TRBD2 (5 bases). This CDR3 is built from 13 residues. Germline V gives CDR1 SQVTM, CDR2 ANQGSEA. V lost 8 bases and J lost 2, with 16 bases in between. Here the CDR3 DNA reads TGCAGCAGAAGGGCGGGCAGGCCCTACGAGCAGTACTTC. Its translation is CSRRAGRPYEQYF.